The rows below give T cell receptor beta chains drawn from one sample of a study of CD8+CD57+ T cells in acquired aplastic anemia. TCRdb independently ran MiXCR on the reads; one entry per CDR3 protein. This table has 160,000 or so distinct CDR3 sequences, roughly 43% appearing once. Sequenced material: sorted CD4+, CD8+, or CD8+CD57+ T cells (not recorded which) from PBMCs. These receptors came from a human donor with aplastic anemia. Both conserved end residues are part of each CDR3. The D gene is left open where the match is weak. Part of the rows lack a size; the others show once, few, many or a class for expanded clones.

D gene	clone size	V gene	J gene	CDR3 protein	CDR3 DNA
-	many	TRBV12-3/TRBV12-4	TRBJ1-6	CASSLYAGNSPLHF	TGTGCCAGCAGTTTATATGCAGGCAATTCACCCCTCCACTTT
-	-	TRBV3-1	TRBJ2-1	CASSQRGPGSYNEQFF	TGTGCCAGCAGCCAACGGGGGCCGGGCTCCTACAATGAGCAGTTCTTC
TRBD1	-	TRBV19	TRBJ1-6	CASTGGNSPLHF	TGTGCCAGTACAGGGGGTAATTCACCCCTCCACTTT
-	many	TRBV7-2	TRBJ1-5	CASTQWAGGPQHF	TGTGCCAGCACCCAATGGGCGGGGGGGCCCCAGCATTTT
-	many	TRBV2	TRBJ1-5	CASSLQQYSNQPQHF	TGTGCCAGCAGTCTACAGCAGTATAGCAATCAGCCCCAGCATTTT
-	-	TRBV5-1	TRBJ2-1	CASSPLSPSYNEQLF	TGCGCCAGCAGCCCCCTTTCGCCCTCCTACAATGAGCAGCTCTTC
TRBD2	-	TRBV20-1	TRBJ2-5	CSATGLATVETQYF	TGCAGTGCAACGGGACTAGCGACGGTGGAGACCCAGTACTTC
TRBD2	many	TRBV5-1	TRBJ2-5	CASSSGTRAGETQYF	TGCGCCAGCAGCTCCGGGACTAGGGCTGGCGAGACCCAGTACTTC
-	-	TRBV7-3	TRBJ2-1	CASSLSSAGWNEQFF	TGTGCCAGCAGCTTAAGCTCGGCGGGATGGAATGAGCAGTTCTTC
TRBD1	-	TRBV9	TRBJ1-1	CASSGDREGTEAFF	TGTGCCAGCAGCGGGGACAGGGAAGGGACTGAAGCTTTCTTT